These T cell receptor beta chains were read from a single sample in a study of OX40 agonist ivuxolimab in advanced cancers. Clones were sequenced by immunoSEQ multiplex PCR, and TCRdb holds only the in-frame ones, with some missing. The table includes 75,000 to 100,000 clones, just over 85% detected once. The source was CD4+ or CD8+ T cells sorted from blood, collected in a trial of the OX40 agonist ivuxolimab. These receptors all stem from an adult with an advanced solid tumor such as melanoma, head and neck, liver or kidney cancer. CDR3s include the opening cysteine and the closing phenylalanine or tryptophan. The D gene is left open where the match is weak. The size of a clone is reported for some rows only, either as once, few or many, or as a class for expanded clones.

J: TRBJ1-1; D: -; size: -; V: TRBV7-3; CDR3: CASALTQGAEAFF; DNA: TGTGCCAGCGCTCTAACTCAGGGCGCTGAAGCTTTCTTT
J: TRBJ1-1; D: -; size: once; V: TRBV23-1; CDR3: CASSQSGEMNTEAFF; DNA: TGCGCCAGCAGTCAATCGGGGGAAATGAACACTGAAGCTTTCTTT
J: TRBJ2-1; D: -; size: -; V: TRBV6-5; CDR3: CASSPLGGEGNEQFF; DNA: TGTGCCAGCTCCCCCCTCGGGGGAGAGGGCAATGAGCAGTTCTTC
J: TRBJ2-2; D: TRBD1; size: -; V: TRBV19; CDR3: CASSPRQGTGSITGELFF; DNA: TGTGCCAGTAGTCCGCGACAGGGGACCGGGTCAATCACCGGGGAGCTGTTTTTT
J: TRBJ1-4; D: TRBD1; size: -; V: TRBV5-1; CDR3: CASSSGTANEKLFF; DNA: TGCGCCAGCAGCTCCGGGACAGCTAATGAAAAACTGTTTTTT
J: TRBJ1-5; D: -; size: many; V: TRBV11-2; CDR3: CASSLDRDQPQHF; DNA: TGTGCCAGCAGCTTAGATAGGGATCAGCCCCAGCATTTT
J: TRBJ2-3; D: -; size: -; V: TRBV6-5; CDR3: CASRRDGTDTQYF; DNA: TGTGCCAGCAGACGGGACGGCACAGATACGCAGTATTTT
J: TRBJ2-1; D: -; size: -; V: TRBV6-6; CDR3: CASSYGRAENYNEQFF; DNA: TGTGCCAGCAGTTACGGGCGCGCAGAAAACTACAATGAGCAGTTCTTC
J: TRBJ2-5; D: -; size: -; V: TRBV20-1; CDR3: CSVESRETQYF; DNA: TGTAGCGTTGAGTCCCGAGAGACCCAGTACTTC
J: TRBJ2-7; D: TRBD2; size: -; V: TRBV7-3; CDR3: CASSLAGLAREQYF; DNA: TGTGCCAGCAGCTTAGCGGGACTAGCTCGCGAGCAGTACTTC
J: TRBJ2-2; D: TRBD2; size: -; V: TRBV4-1; CDR3: CASSQEKGLAGDTGELFF; DNA: TGCGCCAGCAGCCAAGAAAAGGGACTAGCGGGAGACACCGGGGAGCTGTTTTTT
J: TRBJ2-2; D: TRBD2; size: -; V: TRBV10-3; CDR3: CAISEGVLAGNTGELFF; DNA: TGTGCCATCAGTGAGGGGGTACTAGCGGGAAACACCGGGGAGCTGTTTTTT
J: TRBJ2-5; D: -; size: -; V: TRBV15; CDR3: CATSIGPSGTQYF; DNA: TGTGCCACCAGCATCGGTCCCTCGGGGACCCAGTACTTC
J: TRBJ1-3; D: -; size: -; V: TRBV6-1; CDR3: CASSEGRSGNTIYF; DNA: TGTGCCAGCAGTGAAGGGCGCTCTGGAAACACCATATATTTT
J: TRBJ1-2; D: -; size: once; V: TRBV30; CDR3: CAWSKTETPNYGYTF; DNA: TGTGCCTGGAGTAAGACAGAGACACCTAACTATGGCTACACCTTC
J: TRBJ1-5; D: TRBD1; size: -; V: TRBV29-1; CDR3: CSPLRQGIKPQHF; DNA: TGCAGCCCCCTTAGACAGGGTATCAAGCCCCAGCATTTT